These T cell receptor beta chains were read from a single sample in a study of blood T cell repertoires in COVID-19. Sequencing used immunoSEQ multiplex PCR; TCRdb keeps in-frame clones, though not all of them. Seen here are about 100,000 clones, about 89% observed once, and the top ten hold 17%. The material sequenced was peripheral blood. The receptors originated from a man aged 50 or older with acute or convalescent COVID-19. The CDR3 runs from the conserved cysteine through the conserved F or W. The order of the fields is V gene, J gene, clone size, D gene, CDR3 protein, CDR3 DNA. The D gene is left open where the match is weak. Clone size is shown for a subset of rows, as once, few, many or a class of expanded clone.

>TRBV19|TRBJ1-5|.|.
CASIPPGTSNQPQHF
TGTGCCAGTATCCCCCCGGGTACTAGCAATCAGCCCCAGCATTTT
>TRBV9|TRBJ1-1|.|TRBD1
CASSKTGGSTEAFF
TGTGCCAGCAGCAAAACAGGGGGCTCGACTGAAGCTTTCTTT
>TRBV7-6|TRBJ2-1|.|TRBD2
CASSFGAGGQSFGNEQFF
TGTGCCAGCAGCTTCGGAGCGGGGGGGCAGAGTTTCGGGAATGAGCAGTTCTTC
>TRBV30|TRBJ1-5|.|.
CAWSVSGSNQPQHF
TGTGCCTGGAGTGTATCGGGGAGCAATCAGCCCCAGCATTTT
>TRBV3-1/TRBV3-2|TRBJ2-1|.|TRBD1
CASGPDRGDEQFF
TGTGCCAGCGGACCAGACAGGGGCGATGAGCAGTTCTTC
>TRBV7-9|TRBJ1-1|once|.
CASRSLRRENTEAFF
TGTGCCAGCAGATCCCTTCGACGGGAGAACACTGAAGCTTTCTTT
>TRBV5-1|TRBJ2-1|.|TRBD1
CASTGQGTMGSYNEQFF
TGCGCCAGCACTGGACAGGGGACAATGGGCTCCTACAATGAGCAGTTCTTC
>TRBV4-1|TRBJ2-7|once|TRBD1
CASSHGQGEYYEQYF
TGCGCCAGCAGCCATGGACAGGGGGAGTATTACGAGCAGTACTTC
>TRBV3-1/TRBV3-2|TRBJ2-1|.|.
CASSQGLLIEQFF
TGTGCCAGCAGCCAAGGACTCCTCATAGAGCAGTTCTTC
>TRBV3-1/TRBV3-2|TRBJ2-4|.|TRBD2
CASSQDGLAGSKNIQYF
TGTGCCAGCAGCCAAGATGGGCTAGCGGGGTCCAAAAACATTCAGTACTTC
>TRBV28|TRBJ2-7|.|TRBD2
CASSPGGRSYEQYF
TGTGCCAGCAGCCCGGGGGGACGGAGCTACGAGCAGTACTTC
>TRBV6-4|TRBJ1-1|.|TRBD1
CASSLTGKSTEAFF
TGTGCCAGCAGTCTGACAGGGAAATCAACTGAAGCTTTCTTT
>TRBV5-6|TRBJ2-7|.|TRBD1
CASSLEQGLPYEQYF
TGTGCCAGCAGCTTGGAACAGGGGTTACCGTACGAGCAGTACTTC
>TRBV30|TRBJ1-5|.|.
CAWSVKIAGAQHF
TGTGCCTGGAGTGTGAAGATCGCCGGGGCCCAGCATTTT
>TRBV19|TRBJ2-1|.|.
CASSIPTGGRSNEQFF
TGTGCCAGTAGTATTCCCACGGGGGGCCGGTCCAATGAGCAGTTCTTC
>TRBV5-1|TRBJ1-3|.|.
CASSLGATTGNTIYF
TGCGCCAGCAGCTTGGGGGCCACAACTGGAAACACCATATATTTT
>TRBV10-3|TRBJ1-2|once|TRBD1
CAISQQGDYGYTF
TGTGCCATCAGTCAACAGGGGGATTATGGCTACACCTTC
>TRBV7-9|TRBJ1-1|.|TRBD1
CASSRTGSAEAFF
TGTGCCAGCAGCCGGACAGGAAGCGCTGAAGCTTTCTTT
>TRBV28|TRBJ2-7|.|.
CASSSAAVPYYEQYF
TGTGCCAGCAGTTCCGCGGCCGTCCCCTACTACGAGCAGTACTTC
>TRBV7-6|TRBJ2-5|.|.
CASSAGTLQETQYF
TGTGCCAGCAGCGCCGGGACACTTCAAGAGACCCAGTACTTC
>TRBV5-4|TRBJ1-3|.|TRBD1
CASSLDYRDRGPTIYF
TGTGCCAGCAGCTTGGACTATCGGGACAGGGGCCCCACCATATATTTT
>TRBV11-3|TRBJ1-1|.|TRBD1
CASSRLGTGGNSEAFF
TGTGCCAGCAGCCGACTGGGGACAGGGGGGAATTCTGAAGCTTTCTTT
>TRBV27|TRBJ1-2|.|TRBD1
CASSDRGLGYTF
TGTGCCAGCAGCGACAGGGGTTTGGGCTACACCTTC
>TRBV11-1|TRBJ2-3|.|.
CASSPKLSVTDTQYF
TGTGCCAGCAGCCCCAAGTTGTCGGTAACAGATACGCAGTATTTT